The next 23 T cell receptor beta chains were all read from a single sample in a study of shared clonotypes between healthy human individuals. Measured with immunoSEQ multiplex PCR; TCRdb has only the in-frame clones, and not every one. This table has about 600,000 clones, about 96% appearing once. Sequenced input: naive CD4+ T cells sorted from blood. Documented subset: CD45RA+ positively selected. The receptors derive from a woman aged 30 to 39 in good health.

The chain recombines TRBV18 with TRBJ2-3; 8 bases align to TRBD2. Germline CDR1 KGHSH, CDR2 LQKENI. V was clipped by 1 base and J by 2 bases; unmatched bases: 11. CDR3 length: 18 amino acids. CDR3 DNA sequence: TGTGCCAGCTCACCACTAGCCGACGGGAGGGAATTCACAGATACGCAGTATTTT. The encoded protein is CASSPLADGREFTDTQYF.

This chain connects TRBV2 to TRBJ2-3, with TRBD2 matching 12 bases. This CDR3 has 14 amino acids. From germline, CDR1 is SNHLY and CDR2 FYNNEI. Trimming at V came to 10 bases and at J to 6 bases, leaving 8 bases not matched to a gene. CDR3 bases: TGTGCCAACTTAGGACTAGCGGGAACGGATACGCAGTATTTT. It specifies CANLGLAGTDTQYF.

Only a few counts were recorded for this clone. Other DNA variants within this sample encode the same CDR3. This sequence joins TRBV27 and TRBJ2-5, with D unresolved. The V end lost 2 bases, the J end lost 4 bases, and 2 bases lay between the germline ends. This CDR3 is built from 11 residues. The germline V gene has CDR1 MNHEY and CDR2 SMNVEV (reference sequence). The CDR3 sequence: CASSLGETQYF. CDR3 nucleotides: TGTGCCAGCAGTTTAGGAGAGACCCAGTACTTC.

The chain carries TRBV10-2 and TRBJ2-7, with 10 positions matching TRBD1. Germline CDR1 is WSHSY and CDR2 is SAAADI. The CDR3 covers 19 residues. V gave up 6 bases and J gave up 1 base; unmatched junction bases: 18. CDR3 sequence: CASRGSGTGEWLGSYEQYF. The CDR3 DNA is TGCGCCAGCAGGGGTTCCGGGACAGGGGAGTGGTTGGGGTCCTACGAGCAGTACTTC.

The genes are TRBV2 and TRBJ1-5; maybe TRBD1 (6 bases). Trimming pared 4 bases from V and 6 bases from J, leaving 13 bases between. In germline, CDR1 is SNHLY, CDR2 FYNNEI. The CDR3 is 14 residues long. CDR3 sequence: CASSAEGGSQPQHF. In DNA form, the CDR3 reads TGTGCCAGCAGTGCGGAGGGGGGGAGTCAGCCCCAGCATTTT.

The V gene is TRBV6-6, the J gene TRBJ2-7; D not certain. Germline V lookup: CDR1 MNHNY, CDR2 SVGAGI (reference sequence). The CDR3 length is 16 residues. Trimming took 0 bases from V and 2 from J, leaving 14 bases between them. In DNA form, the CDR3 reads TGTGCCAGCAGTTACTCGAGACCGCGGCAGACCTACGAGCAGTACTTC. The encoded protein is CASSYSRPRQTYEQYF.

This clone was counted once. The CDR3 protein is CASSFSGAGNTIYF. Here the CDR3 DNA reads TGTGCCAGCAGTTTTTCAGGGGCCGGAAACACCATATATTTT. The V and J genes are TRBV28 and TRBJ1-3; D possibly corresponds to TRBD1 (6 bases). The CDR3 consists of 14 residues. Trimming cost V 3 bases and J 4 bases, with 10 bases left between them. Looked up from germline, CDR1 is MDHEN and CDR2 is SYDVKM. Combining the CDR3 with reference TRBV28 and TRBJ1-3 gives the whole variable domain DVKVTQSSRYLVKRTGEKVFLECVQDMDHENMFWYRQDPGLGLRLIYFSYDVKMKEKGDIPEGYSVSREKKERFSLILESASTNQTSMYLCASSFSGAGNTIYFGEGSWLTVV.

This chain links TRBV15 with TRBJ1-1, with a tentative D call TRBD1 (5 bases). Deletions cut 4 bases from V and 3 bases from J, with 9 bases between. This CDR3 is built from 13 residues. Germline CDR1 and CDR2: LNHNV and YYDKDF (reference sequence). This chain's CDR3 is CATSIQGDTEAFF. The DNA for the CDR3 is TGTGCCACCAGCATTCAGGGCGACACTGAAGCTTTCTTT. The full variable domain, in which reference TRBV15 and TRBJ1-1 provide the parts outside the CDR3, is DAMVIQNPRYQVTQFGKPVTLSCSQTLNHNVMYWYQQKSSQAPKLLFHYYDKDFNNEADTPDNFQSRRPNTSFCFLDIRSPGLGDTAMYLCATSIQGDTEAFFGQGTRLTVV.

This chain joins TRBV20-1 and TRBJ2-7; D remains unclear. The CDR3 is made up of 11 amino acids. Trimming cost V 0 bases and J 3 bases, with 3 bases left between them. In germline, CDR1 is DFQATT, CDR2 SNEGSKA (reference sequence). The CDR3 region is CSAREIYEQYF. In nucleotides, the CDR3 is TGCAGTGCTAGAGAAATCTACGAGCAGTACTTC.

The chain joins TRBV18 to TRBJ2-3; D is perhaps TRBD1 or TRBD2 (5 bases each). The CDR3 runs 12 residues. The V gene lost 5 bases and the J gene lost 6 bases, with 9 bases spanning the gap. Germline CDR1 is KGHSH and CDR2 is LQKENI. CDR3 DNA sequence: TGTGCCAGCTCAAGGGACGGGGATACGCAGTATTTT. Its protein product is CASSRDGDTQYF.

In the case of this clone: Other DNA sequences in the same sample also yield this CDR3. The genes are TRBV28 and TRBJ1-1; the D gene is possibly TRBD1 (5 bases). CDR3 length: 13 amino acids. Germline V gene data show CDR1 as MDHEN and CDR2 as SYDVKM. Deletions cut 7 bases from V and 0 bases from J, with 9 bases between. This CDR3 is CASKGPLNTEAFF. DNA of the CDR3: TGTGCCAGCAAGGGGCCGCTGAACACTGAAGCTTTCTTT.

This chain uses TRBV6-1 with TRBJ1-6; D gene unclear. V dropped 3 bases and J dropped 7 bases, with 16 bases sitting between them. Germline CDR1 MNHNS, CDR2 SASEGT. The CDR3 covers 16 residues. The CDR3 DNA is TGTGCCAGCAGTGACCAGGTTACAGTGAACAATTCACCCCTCCACTTT. Translated: CASSDQVTVNNSPLHF.

The V and J genes are TRBV9 and TRBJ2-2; no clear D. Per germline, CDR1 SGDLS and CDR2 YYNGEE. The V end was cut by 0 bases, the J end by 0 bases, with 15 bases between. The CDR3 totals 18 residues. The CDR3 region has the DNA TGTGCCAGCAGCGTAGCTCGGTACGGTGATACGAACACCGGGGAGCTGTTTTTT. Translation gives CASSVARYGDTNTGELFF.

The chain recombines TRBV6-5 with TRBJ1-2, with D possibly being TRBD1 (5 bases). The CDR3 covers 15 residues. V dropped 5 bases and J dropped 2 bases, with 15 bases sitting between them. From germline, CDR1 is MNHEY and CDR2 SVGAGI. The CDR3 nucleotides read TGTGCCAGCAGTAAACAGGTTTTAATAAACTATGGCTACACCTTC. It translates to CASSKQVLINYGYTF.

The chain uses TRBV11-2 and TRBJ1-4; D perhaps matches TRBD1 (5 bases). The CDR3 has 15 amino acids. The germline gives CDR1 SGHAT, CDR2 FQNNGV. The V gene lost 6 bases and the J gene lost 8 bases, with 19 bases spanning the gap. Here the CDR3 DNA reads TGTGCCAGCAGGACCTTGGGGGGAAAGCAAGAAAAACTGTTTTTT. Protein: CASRTLGGKQEKLFF. The entire variable domain, with the rest obtained from reference TRBV11-2 and TRBJ1-4, is as follows: EAGVAQSPRYKIIEKRQSVAFWCNPISGHATLYWYQQILGQGPKLLIQFQNNGVVDDSQLPKDRFSAERLKGVDSTLKIQPAKLEDSAVYLCASRTLGGKQEKLFFGSGTQLSVL.

The chain employs TRBV27 and TRBJ2-2, with D tentatively TRBD2 (6 bases). With 4 bases removed from V and 2 bases from J, the gap between germline ends came to 11 bases. Germline lookup yields CDR1 MNHEY and CDR2 SMNVEV (reference sequence). The CDR3 loop spans 15 amino acids. CDR3 nucleotide sequence: TGTGCCAGCAGTTCCGGACTACTCAACACCGGGGAGCTGTTTTTT. Its translation: CASSSGLLNTGELFF.

The chain carries TRBV6-5 and TRBJ2-7; 9 bases agree with TRBD2. V shed 5 bases and J 5 bases; nucleotides not matched to a gene: 7. The length of the CDR3 is 14 residues. Germline V gives CDR1 MNHEY, CDR2 SVGAGI. The CDR3 DNA follows: TGTGCCAGCAGTGGAACTAGCGGGTTCGACGAGCAGTACTTC. Translation: CASSGTSGFDEQYF.

The rearrangement joins TRBV28 to TRBJ2-1; 7 nucleotides align to TRBD2. J was trimmed by 4 bases and V by 2 bases; bases with no gene match: 5. CDR1 is MDHEN, CDR2 SYDVKM, per germline. The CDR3 is made up of 15 amino acids. Here the CDR3 reads CASSLGGSRYNEQFF. The CDR3 nucleotides are TGTGCCAGCAGTTTAGGCGGGAGTAGGTACAATGAGCAGTTCTTC. Filled out from reference TRBV28 and TRBJ2-1, the complete variable domain reads DVKVTQSSRYLVKRTGEKVFLECVQDMDHENMFWYRQDPGLGLRLIYFSYDVKMKEKGDIPEGYSVSREKKERFSLILESASTNQTSMYLCASSLGGSRYNEQFFGPGTRLTVL.

V usage is TRBV28 and J usage is TRBJ2-7, with D maybe TRBD2 (6 bases). V gave up 4 bases and J gave up 3 bases, with 13 bases separating them. The CDR3 runs to 14 residues. The germline V gene has CDR1 MDHEN and CDR2 SYDVKM. The CDR3 is CASSYQAGRYEQYF. In DNA, the CDR3 is TGTGCCAGCAGTTATCAAGCGGGTCGCTACGAGCAGTACTTC.

The chain is built from TRBV19 and TRBJ1-1; D gene ambiguous. CDR3 length: 17 amino acids. Trimming removed 2 bases at V and 0 bases at J, with 16 bases between. The V gene's germline CDR1 is LNHDA and CDR2 SQIVND (reference sequence). CDR3 sequence (DNA): TGTGCCAGTAGTATAACGGGAACTGTCCTCATGAACACTGAAGCTTTCTTT. Amino acids: CASSITGTVLMNTEAFF.

The chain carries TRBV18 and TRBJ2-3, with D possibly TRBD2 on 6 matching bases. Germline V CDR1 and CDR2: KGHSH, LQKENI. The V and J ends lost 5 bases and 5 bases respectively, with 11 bases between them. The CDR3 contains 13 residues. The CDR3 DNA sequence: TGTGCCAGCTCAAGGGAGGATGAAGATACGCAGTATTTT. It yields the protein CASSREDEDTQYF.

The V call is TRBV7-2, the J call TRBJ2-5, with D perhaps TRBD1 or TRBD2 (5 bases each). Germline loops: CDR1 SGHTA, CDR2 FQGNSA. CDR3 size: 13 residues. The V and J ends lost 4 bases and 5 bases respectively, with 11 bases between them. The CDR3 here is CASSSGEGETQYF. The CDR3 region has the DNA TGTGCCAGCAGCTCTGGAGAGGGGGAGACCCAGTACTTC. Full variable domain (outside the CDR3, taken from reference TRBV7-2 and TRBJ2-5): GAGVSQSPSNKVTEKGKDVELRCDPISGHTALYWYRQSLGQGLEFLIYFQGNSAPDKSGLPSDRFSAERTGGSVSTLTIQRTQQEDSAVYLCASSSGEGETQYFGPGTRLLVL.

CDR3 amino acids: CASSRRGLAVKTQYF. CDR3 sequence (DNA): TGTGCCAGCAGCAGACGAGGACTAGCGGTGAAGACCCAGTACTTC. The chain uses TRBV7-9 and TRBJ2-5; 10 bases match TRBD2. Germline CDR1 SEHNR, CDR2 FQNEAQ (reference sequence). The CDR3 runs to 15 residues. V shed 5 bases and J 6 bases; nucleotides not matched to a gene: 9.